This T cell receptor beta chain stems from a study of Tregs in tolerant kidney transplant recipients. In the study overall: CD4+CD25+CD127- cells came from roughly 3-day belatacept mixed lymphocyte reactions, some with roughly 5-day graft donor restimulation. Recipient cells were told from donor cells by antibody staining.

General study points: For some patients, primers changed over time, blocking nucleotide-level comparison.

V lost 6 bases and J lost 0, with 15 bases in between. The CDR3 length is 15 residues. CDR1 is MNHEY, CDR2 SVGAGI, per germline. TCRdb's table, derived via immunoSEQ multiplex PCR, lists solely in-frame clones and lacks some. The sample carries about 5,600 clones, around 91% recorded once. Comments on this clone: Its antigen is not known.

The sequenced sample was Tregs from blood cultured with allogeneic cells, obtained before the transplant. The chain has TRBV6-5 and TRBJ2-7; weak D call: TRBD1 (5 bases). The sequence was collected from a human patient who received a combined kidney and bone marrow transplant. Written as DNA, the CDR3 is TGTGCCAGCAGGTACGGCCGAGACAGCTCCTACGAGCAGTACTTC. Translating gives CASRYGRDSSYEQYF.